This T cell receptor (beta chain) stems from a study of Graves' ophthalmopathy and Graves' hyperthyroidism. This clonotype was counted ten times or more. The study amplified TCR beta CDR3 regions using RNA transcripts. RT-PCR in the first round used HTBI primers; a second-round multiplex PCR followed. TCRdb recomputed calls from the multiplex PCR reads with MiXCR, one row per CDR3 protein. The sample holds more than 550,000 distinct CDR3 sequences, about two fifths seen once. The CDR3 is made up of 15 amino acids. CDR1 is SEHNR and CDR2 is FQNEAQ in the germline V gene (reference sequence). Trimming took off 1 base at V and 3 bases at J, with 13 bases between the two ends.

The J gene is TRBJ2-7, the V gene TRBV7-9; D remains unclear. Material for sequencing was peripheral blood. This TCR came from an adult man with Graves' ophthalmopathy. This CDR3 reads CASSLVVAWGYEQYF. The CDR3 DNA is TGTGCCAGCAGCTTAGTCGTAGCCTGGGGCTACGAGCAGTACTTC. Full variable domain (rest looked up from reference TRBV7-9 and TRBJ2-7): DTGVSQNPRHKITKRGQNVTFRCDPISEHNRLYWYRQTLGQGPEFLTYFQNEAQLEKSRLLSDRFSAERPKGSFSTLEIQRTEQGDSAMYLCASSLVVAWGYEQYFGPGTRLTVT.